This record covers a single TCR beta chain. The antigen remains unidentified. The data originate from a study of T-cell memory formation after mild COVID-19. One entry per CDR3 protein results from TCRdb running MiXCR on the 5' RACE reads. This table has 500,000 to 550,000 distinct CDR3 sequences, over 20% appearing once. This CDR3 contains 15 residues. V was trimmed by 4 bases and J by 8 bases, leaving 19 bases between them. The germline CDR1 and CDR2 sequences are SGHRS and YFSETQ. Broader study findings: Clones that contracted from day 15 to 85 had balanced CD4/CD8; later expanders were CD4+ biased.

Sequenced input: PBMCs or a T cell subset sorted from them (not recorded which). The origin of this receptor is an adult woman who had mild COVID-19 (a few samples of this study predate the infection). Cell type and time point are not known. The chain employs TRBV5-1 and TRBJ2-1; no reliable D call. CDR3 sequence reads: CASSRHVRPGYEQFF. CDR3 DNA sequence: TGCGCCAGCAGCCGACACGTACGCCCCGGGTATGAGCAGTTCTTC.